Included here is one TCR beta chain sequence, with context. The assay was immunoSEQ multiplex PCR, and TCRdb's table has in-frame clones only and misses some. This sample yields approximately 150,000 clones, of which about 83% are seen a single time; 10% to 15% belongs to the top ten. This sample was taken from a study of blood T cell repertoires in COVID-19. Trimming cost V 7 bases and J 0 bases; bases outside gene matches: 3. CDR1 is SGHVS, CDR2 FQNEAQ, per germline. The CDR3 extends over 14 amino acids. This TCR came from a man aged 65 to 79 who had recovered from COVID-19. The sequenced sample consisted of peripheral blood. The rearrangement links TRBV7-8 to TRBJ2-3, with 8 nucleotides matching TRBD2. CDR3 protein: CASTSSGSTDTQYF. As DNA, the CDR3 is TGTGCCAGCACCTCTAGCGGGAGCACAGATACGCAGTATTTT.